The source of this T cell receptor (beta chain) is a study of brain T cells in children with intractable seizures. Time point of the sample: blood from clinic visit 5 months post-surgery; TSC patient then seizure free. Surgery cases with the highest brain T cell transcript signatures were chosen for sequencing. At least one anti-epileptic drug was given before surgery. The V gene's germline CDR1 is WSHSY and CDR2 SAAADI. This CDR3 region has 12 residues. The germline V and J ends were trimmed by 6 bases and 5 bases, with 11 bases remaining between them. Data came from immunoSEQ multiplex PCR; TCRdb stores just in-frame clones and leaves some out. Seen here are 300,000 to 400,000 clones, roughly 93% observed once, and the top ten hold 5% to 7%. General study results and limits: HCMV serostatus was not known, and viral specificity came from CDR3 similarity only. Absence of clones before surgery may stem from lower sequencing depth.

As for this clone: Its antigen is still unknown.

The starting material was peripheral blood, obtained 4 to 5 months after surgery. This TCR was recovered from a boy under two years old with tuberous sclerosis and intractable seizures. The chain uses TRBV10-2 and TRBJ2-7, with D perhaps given as TRBD1 or TRBD2 (5 bases each). In DNA form, the CDR3 reads TGCGCCAGCAGCACGGGACCCCACGAGCAGTACTTC. It yields the protein CASSTGPHEQYF.